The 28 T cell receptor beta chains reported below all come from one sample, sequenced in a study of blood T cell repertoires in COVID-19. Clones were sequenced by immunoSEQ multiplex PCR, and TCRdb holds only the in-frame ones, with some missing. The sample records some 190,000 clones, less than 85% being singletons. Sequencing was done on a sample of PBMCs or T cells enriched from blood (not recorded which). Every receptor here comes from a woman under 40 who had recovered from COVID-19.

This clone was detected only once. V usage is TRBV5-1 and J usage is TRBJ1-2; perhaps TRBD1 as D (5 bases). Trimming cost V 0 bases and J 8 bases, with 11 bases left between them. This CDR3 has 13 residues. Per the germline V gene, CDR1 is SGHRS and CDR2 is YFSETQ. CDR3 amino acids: CASSLATGEGYTF. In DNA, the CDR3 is TGCGCCAGCAGCTTGGCGACGGGGGAGGGCTACACCTTC. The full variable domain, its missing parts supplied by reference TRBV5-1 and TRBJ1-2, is KAGVTQTPRYLIKTRGQQVTLSCSPISGHRSVSWYQQTPGQGLQFLFEYFSETQRNKGNFPGRFSGRQFSNSRSEMNVSTLELGDSALYLCASSLATGEGYTFGSGTRLTVV.

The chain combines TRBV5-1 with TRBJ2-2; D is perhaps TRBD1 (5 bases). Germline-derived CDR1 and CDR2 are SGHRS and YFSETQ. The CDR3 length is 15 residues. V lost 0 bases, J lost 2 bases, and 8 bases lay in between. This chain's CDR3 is CASSLEQVNTGELFF. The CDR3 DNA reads TGCGCCAGCAGCTTGGAACAGGTTAACACCGGGGAGCTGTTTTTT.

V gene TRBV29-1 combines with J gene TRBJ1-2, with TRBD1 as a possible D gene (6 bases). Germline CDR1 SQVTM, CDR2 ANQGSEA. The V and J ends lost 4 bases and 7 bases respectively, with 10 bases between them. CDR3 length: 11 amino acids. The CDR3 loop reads CSVGQGPGYTF. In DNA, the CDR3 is TGCAGCGTTGGCCAGGGGCCTGGCTACACCTTC. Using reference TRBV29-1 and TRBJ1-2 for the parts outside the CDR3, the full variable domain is SAVISQKPSRDICQRGTSLTIQCQVDSQVTMMFWYRQQPGQSLTLIATANQGSEATYESGFVIDKFPISRPNLTFSTLTVSNMSPEDSSIYLCSVGQGPGYTFGSGTRLTVV.

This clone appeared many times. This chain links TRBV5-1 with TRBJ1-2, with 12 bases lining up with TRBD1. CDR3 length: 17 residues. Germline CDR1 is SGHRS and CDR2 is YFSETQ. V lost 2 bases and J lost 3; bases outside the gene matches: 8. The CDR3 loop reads CASSLPGTGGWDYGYTF. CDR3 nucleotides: TGCGCCAGCAGCTTACCCGGGACAGGGGGCTGGGACTATGGCTACACCTTC.

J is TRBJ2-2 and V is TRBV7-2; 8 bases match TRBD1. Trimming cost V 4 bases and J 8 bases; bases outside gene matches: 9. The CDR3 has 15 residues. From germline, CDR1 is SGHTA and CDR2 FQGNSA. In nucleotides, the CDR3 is TGTGCCAGCAGCTCCCGGACAGGGCAATTAGGGGAGCTGTTTTTT. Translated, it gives CASSSRTGQLGELFF.

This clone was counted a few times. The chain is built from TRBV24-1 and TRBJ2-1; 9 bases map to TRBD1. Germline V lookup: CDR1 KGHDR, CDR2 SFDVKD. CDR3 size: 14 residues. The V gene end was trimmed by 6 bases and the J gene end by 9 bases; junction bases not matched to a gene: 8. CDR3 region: CATSRAGGQGEQFF. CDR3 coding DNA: TGTGCCACCAGTCGGGCAGGGGGACAGGGTGAGCAGTTCTTC.

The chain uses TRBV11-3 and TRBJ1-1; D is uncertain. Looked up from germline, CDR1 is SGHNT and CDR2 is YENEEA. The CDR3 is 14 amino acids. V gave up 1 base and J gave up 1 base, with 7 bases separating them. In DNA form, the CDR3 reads TGTGCCAGCAGCTTAGGAGCAGGGAACACTGAAGCTTTCTTT. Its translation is CASSLGAGNTEAFF.

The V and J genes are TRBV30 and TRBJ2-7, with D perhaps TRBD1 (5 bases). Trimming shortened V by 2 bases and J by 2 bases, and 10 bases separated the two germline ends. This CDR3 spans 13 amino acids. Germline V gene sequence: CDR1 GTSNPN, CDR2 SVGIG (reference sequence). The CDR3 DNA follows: TGTGCCTGGAGTTTACAGGACACCTACGAGCAGTACTTC. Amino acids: CAWSLQDTYEQYF.

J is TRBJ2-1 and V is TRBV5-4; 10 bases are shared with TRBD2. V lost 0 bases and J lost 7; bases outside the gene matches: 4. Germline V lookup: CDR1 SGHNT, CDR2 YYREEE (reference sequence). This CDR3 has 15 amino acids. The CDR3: CASSLAPAGGNEQFF. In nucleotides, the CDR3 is TGTGCCAGCAGCTTGGCCCCAGCGGGAGGGAATGAGCAGTTCTTC.

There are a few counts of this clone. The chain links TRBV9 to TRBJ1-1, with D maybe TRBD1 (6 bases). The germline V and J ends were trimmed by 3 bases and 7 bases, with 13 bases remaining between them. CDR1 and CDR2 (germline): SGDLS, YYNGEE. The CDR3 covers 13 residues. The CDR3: CASSAGTGLEAFF. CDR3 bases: TGTGCCAGCAGCGCAGGAACAGGGCTTGAAGCTTTCTTT.

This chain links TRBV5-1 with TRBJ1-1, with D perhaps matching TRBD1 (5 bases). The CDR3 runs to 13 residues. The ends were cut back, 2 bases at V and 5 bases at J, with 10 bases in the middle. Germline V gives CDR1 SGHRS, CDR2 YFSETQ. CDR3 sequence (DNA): TGCGCCAGCAGCTTTTCACAGGAGACTGAAGCTTTCTTT. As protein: CASSFSQETEAFF.

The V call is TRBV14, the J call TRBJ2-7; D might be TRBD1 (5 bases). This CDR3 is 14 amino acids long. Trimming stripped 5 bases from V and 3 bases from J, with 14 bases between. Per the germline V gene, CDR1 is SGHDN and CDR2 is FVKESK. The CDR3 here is CASSWGVGVYEQYF. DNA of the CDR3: TGTGCCAGCAGCTGGGGTGTAGGGGTCTACGAGCAGTACTTC.

CDR3 bases: TGTGCCAGCAGTGACTCGACTAGCGGGAGCACAGATACGCAGTATTTT. Encoded protein: CASSDSTSGSTDTQYF. The V gene is TRBV6-4, the J gene TRBJ2-3; 10 bases are shared with TRBD2. Germline V gene lookup returns CDR1 MRHNA and CDR2 SNTAGT. The CDR3 consists of 16 residues. With 0 bases clipped from V and 0 bases from J, the junction kept 0 bases outside the gene matches.

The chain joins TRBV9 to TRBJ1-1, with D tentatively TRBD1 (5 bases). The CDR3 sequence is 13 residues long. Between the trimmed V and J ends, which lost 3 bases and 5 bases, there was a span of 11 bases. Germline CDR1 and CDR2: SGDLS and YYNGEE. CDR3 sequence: CASSAGAGTEAFF. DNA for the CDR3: TGTGCCAGCAGCGCCGGGGCGGGAACTGAAGCTTTCTTT.

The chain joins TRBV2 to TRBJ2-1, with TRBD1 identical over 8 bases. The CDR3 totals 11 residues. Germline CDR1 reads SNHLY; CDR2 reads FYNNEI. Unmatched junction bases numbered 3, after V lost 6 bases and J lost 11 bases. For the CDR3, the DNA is TGTGCCAGCAGCCGGACAGGGAAGCAGTTCTTC. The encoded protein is CASSRTGKQFF.

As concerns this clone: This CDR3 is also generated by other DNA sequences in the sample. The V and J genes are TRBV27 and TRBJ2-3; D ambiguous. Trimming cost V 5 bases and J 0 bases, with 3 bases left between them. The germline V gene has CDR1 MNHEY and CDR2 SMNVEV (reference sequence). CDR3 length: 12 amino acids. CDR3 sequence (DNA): TGTGCCAGCAGTCCAAGCACAGATACGCAGTATTTT. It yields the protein CASSPSTDTQYF.

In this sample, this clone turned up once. CDR3 amino acids: CASSFQGNTEAFF. The CDR3 region has the DNA TGTGCCAGCAGTTTTCAGGGGAACACTGAAGCTTTCTTT. The chain uses TRBV12-3 or TRBV12-4 and TRBJ1-1; D may be TRBD1 (5 bases). The V gene lost 3 bases and the J gene lost 1 base, with 6 bases spanning the gap. The CDR3 runs 13 residues.

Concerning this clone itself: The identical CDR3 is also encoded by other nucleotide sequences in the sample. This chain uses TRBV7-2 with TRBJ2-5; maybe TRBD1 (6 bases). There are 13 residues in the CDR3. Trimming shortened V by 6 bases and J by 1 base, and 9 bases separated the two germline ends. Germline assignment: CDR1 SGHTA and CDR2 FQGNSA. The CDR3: CASSYRVQETQYF. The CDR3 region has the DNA TGTGCCAGCAGTTACAGGGTCCAAGAGACCCAGTACTTC.

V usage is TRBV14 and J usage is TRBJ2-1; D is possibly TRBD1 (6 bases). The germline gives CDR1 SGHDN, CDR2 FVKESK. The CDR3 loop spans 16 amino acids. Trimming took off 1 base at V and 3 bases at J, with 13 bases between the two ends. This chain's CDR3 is CASSQVQGGFYNEQFF. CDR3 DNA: TGTGCCAGCAGCCAAGTACAGGGCGGCTTCTACAATGAGCAGTTCTTC.

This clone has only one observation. The CDR3 region has the DNA TGTGCCAGTAGTAAGGGGTGGGGAGGGATCGTGGAGACCCAGTACTTC. Its translation: CASSKGWGGIVETQYF. The chain carries TRBV19 and TRBJ2-5, with 7 positions matching TRBD2. Per germline, CDR1 LNHDA and CDR2 SQIVND (reference sequence). Losses at the gene ends were 4 bases for V and 5 bases for J; bases not matched to a gene: 13. This CDR3 region has 16 residues.

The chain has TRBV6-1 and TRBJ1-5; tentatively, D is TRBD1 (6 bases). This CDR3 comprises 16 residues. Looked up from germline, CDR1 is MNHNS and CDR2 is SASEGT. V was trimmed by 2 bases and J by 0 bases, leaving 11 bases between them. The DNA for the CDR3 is TGTGCCAGCAGTGAAACAGGACAGTATAGCAATCAGCCCCAGCATTTT. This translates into CASSETGQYSNQPQHF.

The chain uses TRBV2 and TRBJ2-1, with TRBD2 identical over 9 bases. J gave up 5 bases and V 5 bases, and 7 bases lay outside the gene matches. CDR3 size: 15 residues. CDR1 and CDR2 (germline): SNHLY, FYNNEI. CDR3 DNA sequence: TGTGCCAGCAGTATAACGCGGGGGGGCCACAATGAGCAGTTCTTC. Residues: CASSITRGGHNEQFF. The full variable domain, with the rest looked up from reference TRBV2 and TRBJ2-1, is EPEVTQTPSHQVTQMGQEVILRCVPISNHLYFYWYRQILGQKVEFLVSFYNNEISEKSEIFDDQFSVERPDGSNFTLKIRSTKLEDSAMYFCASSITRGGHNEQFFGPGTRLTVL.

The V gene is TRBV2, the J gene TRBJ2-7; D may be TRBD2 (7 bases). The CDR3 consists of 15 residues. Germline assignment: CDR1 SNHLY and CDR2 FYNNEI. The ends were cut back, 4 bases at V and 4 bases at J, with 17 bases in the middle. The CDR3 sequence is CASSGARGGPYEQYF. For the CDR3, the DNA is TGTGCCAGCAGTGGGGCTAGGGGGGGGCCTTACGAGCAGTACTTC.

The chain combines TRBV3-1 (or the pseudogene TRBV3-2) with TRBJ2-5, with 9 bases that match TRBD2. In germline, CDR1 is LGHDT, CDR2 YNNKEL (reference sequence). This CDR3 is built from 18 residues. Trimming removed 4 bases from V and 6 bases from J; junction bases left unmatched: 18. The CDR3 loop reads CASSPENGGLAGFQTQYF. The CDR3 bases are TGTGCCAGCAGCCCCGAAAATGGGGGCCTAGCGGGATTCCAGACCCAGTACTTC.

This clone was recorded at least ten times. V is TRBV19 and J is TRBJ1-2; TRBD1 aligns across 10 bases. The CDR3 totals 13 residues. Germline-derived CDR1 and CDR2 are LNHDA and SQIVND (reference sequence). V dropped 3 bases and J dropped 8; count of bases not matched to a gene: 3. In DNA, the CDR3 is TGTGCCAGTAGTATTGACAGGGGGCAAGGCTACACCTTC. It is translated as CASSIDRGQGYTF.

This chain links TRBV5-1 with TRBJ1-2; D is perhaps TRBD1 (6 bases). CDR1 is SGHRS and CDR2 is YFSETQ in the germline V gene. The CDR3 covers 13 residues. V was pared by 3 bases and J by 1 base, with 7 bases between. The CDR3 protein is CASSSDSNYGYTF. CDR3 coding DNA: TGCGCCAGCAGCTCGGACAGTAACTATGGCTACACCTTC. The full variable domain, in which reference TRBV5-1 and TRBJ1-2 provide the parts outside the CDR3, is KAGVTQTPRYLIKTRGQQVTLSCSPISGHRSVSWYQQTPGQGLQFLFEYFSETQRNKGNFPGRFSGRQFSNSRSEMNVSTLELGDSALYLCASSSDSNYGYTFGSGTRLTVV.

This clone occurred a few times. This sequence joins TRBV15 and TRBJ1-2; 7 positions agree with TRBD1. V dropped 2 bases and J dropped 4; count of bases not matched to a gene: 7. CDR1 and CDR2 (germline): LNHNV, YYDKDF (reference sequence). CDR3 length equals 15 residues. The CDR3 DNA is TGTGCCACCAGCAGACCGACAGGGACGACCTATGGCTACACCTTC. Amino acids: CATSRPTGTTYGYTF.

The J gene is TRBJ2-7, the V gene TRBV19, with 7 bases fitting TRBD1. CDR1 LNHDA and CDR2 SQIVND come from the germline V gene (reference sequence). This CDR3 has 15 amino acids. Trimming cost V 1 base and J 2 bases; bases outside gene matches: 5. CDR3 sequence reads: CASSIAATGTYEQYF. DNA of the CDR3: TGTGCCAGTAGTATAGCGGCGACAGGGACCTACGAGCAGTACTTC.